These 21 T cell receptor beta chains share one sample of origin, sequenced in a study of radiotherapy plus CTLA-4 blockade in lung cancer. TCRdb's copy holds only in-frame clones and misses some; the assay was immunoSEQ multiplex PCR. The sample shows about 45,000 clones, approximately 70% of them seen only once. This material consisted of peripheral blood, taken from a patient treated with radiotherapy plus ipilimumab. The receptor source for this set is a human donor with non-small cell lung cancer who had a complete response to radiotherapy plus ipilimumab.

The rearrangement joins TRBV7-8 to TRBJ1-4, with TRBD1 matching 10 bases. Trimming cost V 5 bases and J 8 bases; bases outside gene matches: 14. The CDR3 extends over 17 amino acids. The V gene's germline CDR1 is SGHVS and CDR2 FQNEAQ. The CDR3 DNA sequence: TGTGCCAGCAGCACAGCGCCCTGGGACAGGGGCAGGGAAAAACTGTTTTTT. Translation: CASSTAPWDRGREKLFF.

V gene TRBV10-3 combines with J gene TRBJ1-1, with 10 bases matching TRBD1. The CDR3 loop spans 14 amino acids. Germline assignment: CDR1 ENHRY and CDR2 SYGVKD. Trimming removed 8 bases from V and 3 bases from J; junction bases left unmatched: 6. The CDR3 spells CAIRQGALDTEAFF. CDR3 DNA: TGTGCCATCCGACAGGGGGCCTTAGACACTGAAGCTTTCTTT.

Only one count was recorded for this clone. V is TRBV5-8 and J is TRBJ2-2; possibly TRBD1 for D (6 bases). The germline CDR1 and CDR2 sequences are SGHTS and YDEGEE. V lost 5 bases and J 3 bases, leaving 14 bases between the germline ends. CDR3 size: 15 residues. The CDR3 loop reads CASRGAGQDTGELFF. DNA for the CDR3: TGTGCCAGCAGGGGGGCCGGTCAGGACACCGGGGAGCTGTTTTTT. Supplemented by reference TRBV5-8 and TRBJ2-2, the full variable domain reads EAGVTQSPTHLIKTRGQQATLRCSPISGHTSVYWYQQALGLGLQFLLWYDEGEERNRGNFPPRFSGRQFPNYSSELNVNALELEDSALYLCASRGAGQDTGELFFGEGSRLTVL.

The chain is built from TRBV6-5 and TRBJ1-3; 8 bases are shared with TRBD1. CDR3 size: 15 residues. In germline, CDR1 is MNHEY, CDR2 SVGAGI. With 6 bases clipped from V and 0 bases from J, the junction kept 4 bases outside the gene matches. The CDR3 coding sequence is TGTGCCAGCAGGCGGACAGGGCTCTCTGGAAACACCATATATTTT. Amino acid sequence: CASRRTGLSGNTIYF.

The chain couples TRBV19 to TRBJ2-2, with a tentative D call TRBD1 (5 bases). CDR1 and CDR2 (germline): LNHDA, SQIVND (reference sequence). This CDR3 contains 17 residues. Between the trimmed V and J ends, which lost 6 bases and 5 bases, there was a span of 22 bases. This CDR3 is CASRRPLQEARTGELFF. CDR3 DNA sequence: TGTGCCAGTAGGAGACCATTACAGGAAGCTAGGACCGGGGAGCTGTTTTTT.

The genes are TRBV14 and TRBJ2-3; 9 bases match TRBD2. Unmatched junction bases numbered 6, after V lost 4 bases and J lost 1 base. Looked up from germline, CDR1 is SGHDN and CDR2 is FVKESK. The CDR3 is made up of 16 amino acids. The CDR3 protein is CASSRLAGKGTDTQYF. CDR3 nucleotide sequence: TGTGCCAGCAGCCGCCTAGCGGGAAAGGGCACAGATACGCAGTATTTT.

This clone has a handful of counts. The V and J genes are TRBV5-5 and TRBJ1-3, with 7 bases fitting TRBD1. Trimming removed 4 bases from V and 2 bases from J; junction bases left unmatched: 3. There are 14 residues in the CDR3. Germline-derived CDR1 and CDR2 are SGHKS and YYEKEE (reference sequence). CDR3: CASSGTGAGNTIYF. CDR3 sequence (DNA): TGTGCCAGCAGCGGAACAGGGGCTGGAAACACCATATATTTT.

The chain links TRBV4-1 to TRBJ2-3; 12 bases map to TRBD2. Germline values: CDR1 MGHRA, CDR2 YSYEKL. V was clipped by 4 bases and J by 4 bases; unmatched bases: 3. The CDR3 is made up of 15 amino acids. The CDR3 region is CASSRLAGVADTQYF. The CDR3 DNA reads as TGCGCCAGCAGCCGACTAGCGGGAGTTGCAGATACGCAGTATTTT.

The gene calls are TRBV7-9 and TRBJ1-2; D unresolved. The germline V gene encodes CDR1 SEHNR and CDR2 FQNEAQ (reference sequence). V was cut by 2 bases and J by 8 bases, with 9 bases left in between. The CDR3 spans 12 residues. CDR3 coding DNA: TGTGCCAGCAGCTTAATGTCCGAGGGCTACACCTTC. It specifies CASSLMSEGYTF.

This chain links TRBV7-9 with TRBJ2-5; 7 bases line up with TRBD2. This CDR3 spans 15 amino acids. Germline CDR1 is SEHNR and CDR2 is FQNEAQ (reference sequence). V shed 2 bases, J shed 7 bases, and the junction held 10 bases outside the gene matches. Here the CDR3 reads CASSLRPTGGGTQYF. The CDR3 DNA follows: TGTGCCAGCAGCTTAAGGCCGACTGGCGGGGGGACCCAGTACTTC.

CDR3 bases: TGTGCCAGCAGTTCGCACGACAGACCCTATGGCTACACCTTC. Protein product: CASSSHDRPYGYTF. V is TRBV27 and J is TRBJ1-2, with D possibly matching TRBD1 (5 bases). CDR1 MNHEY and CDR2 SMNVEV come from the germline V gene (reference sequence). The CDR3 loop spans 14 amino acids. V lost 4 bases and J 4 bases, leaving 13 bases between the germline ends.

The rearrangement joins TRBV6-5 to TRBJ1-4, with D perhaps TRBD1 (5 bases). Between the trimmed V and J ends, which lost 0 bases and 6 bases, there was a span of 11 bases. Germline V gene lookup returns CDR1 MNHEY and CDR2 SVGAGI. The CDR3 contains 15 residues. This CDR3 is CASSYSRRGYEKLFF. DNA of the CDR3: TGTGCCAGCAGTTACTCGCGGCGGGGGTATGAAAAACTGTTTTTT.

The chain couples TRBV5-6 to TRBJ1-2; 7 bases align to TRBD1. This CDR3 comprises 14 residues. Trimming cost V 0 bases and J 5 bases; bases outside gene matches: 4. Germline V gene data show CDR1 as SGHDT and CDR2 as YYEEEE. DNA of the CDR3: TGTGCCAGCAGCTTGGGAGACAGGGCGTATGGCTACACCTTC. Its protein is CASSLGDRAYGYTF.

The gene calls are TRBV27 and TRBJ2-3; 8 bases match TRBD2. The germline V gene encodes CDR1 MNHEY and CDR2 SMNVEV (reference sequence). This CDR3 region has 16 residues. The junction had 5 bases not matched to a gene; V was cut back by 2 bases and J by 1 base. The CDR3 here is CASSLPGLAGTDTQYF. The CDR3 DNA follows: TGTGCCAGCAGTTTACCTGGACTAGCCGGCACAGATACGCAGTATTTT.

This clone was counted only a few times. The chain couples TRBV18 to TRBJ1-1; D is possibly TRBD1 (5 bases). CDR1 is KGHSH and CDR2 is LQKENI in the germline V gene. This CDR3 is built from 14 residues. The V gene lost 2 bases and the J gene lost 5 bases, with 12 bases spanning the gap. CDR3 amino acids: CASSPLLEGTEAFF. The CDR3 coding sequence is TGTGCCAGCTCACCATTGTTGGAGGGGACTGAAGCTTTCTTT.

J is TRBJ2-7 and V is TRBV7-8; D is perhaps TRBD2 (5 bases). V was clipped by 4 bases and J by 7 bases, with 17 bases between them. The CDR3 is 14 amino acids. Germline CDR1 and CDR2: SGHVS and FQNEAQ. CDR3 protein: CASSSRRIAREQYF. DNA of the CDR3: TGTGCCAGCAGCTCCAGGCGGATAGCGAGGGAGCAGTACTTC.

This clone has more than one count but fewer than ten. This sequence joins TRBV10-3 and TRBJ2-7; 10 bases match TRBD1. This CDR3 is built from 15 residues. Germline values: CDR1 ENHRY, CDR2 SYGVKD. The V segment lost 10 bases and the J segment 1 base; nucleotides outside the gene matches: 10. The CDR3 DNA reads as TGTGCCACTAAACTACCGGGACAGGGGTCCTACGAGCAGTACTTC. Translated: CATKLPGQGSYEQYF.

This clone was recorded a few times. This chain joins TRBV19 and TRBJ2-7; D might be TRBD1 (5 bases). Deletions cut 3 bases from V and 2 bases from J, with 8 bases between. In germline, CDR1 is LNHDA, CDR2 SQIVND (reference sequence). This CDR3 is built from 13 residues. The CDR3 protein is CASSMTVAYEQYF. The CDR3 coding sequence is TGTGCCAGTAGTATGACAGTGGCCTACGAGCAGTACTTC.

The gene calls are TRBV7-2 and TRBJ2-5; D not resolved. V lost 6 bases to trimming and J lost 7 bases, with 21 bases between them. Looked up from germline, CDR1 is SGHTA and CDR2 is FQGNSA. The CDR3 is made up of 15 amino acids. In DNA form, the CDR3 reads TGTGCCAGCAGGAATAGCCGCTGGTGTCGACGGACCCAGTACTTC. This codes for CASRNSRWCRRTQYF.

CDR3 bases: TGTGCCAGCAGCAAGAGCTCCTACAATGAGCAGTTCTTC. Translating it yields CASSKSSYNEQFF. The chain links TRBV7-2 to TRBJ2-1; no definite D call. Germline assignment: CDR1 SGHTA and CDR2 FQGNSA. CDR3 size: 13 residues. V dropped 5 bases and J dropped 0 bases, with 5 bases sitting between them.

The gene calls are TRBV5-1 and TRBJ1-5; D not resolved. Trimming took off 0 bases at V and 5 bases at J, with 9 bases between the two ends. The CDR3 loop spans 14 amino acids. Per germline, CDR1 SGHRS and CDR2 YFSETQ. DNA for the CDR3: TGCGCCAGCAGCTTGGATGTAGGAGATCAGCCCCAGCATTTT. It is translated as CASSLDVGDQPQHF.